The T cell receptor (beta chain) under discussion was sequenced for a study of cytotoxic CD8 clonotypes in ibrutinib-treated CLL. Study overall: Across the patients, approximately ten were relapsed/refractory, over 14 treatment-naive and 17 to 18 IGHV unmutated.

Study-wide points: Pretreatment clonality was elevated relative to age-matched healthy donors and paralleled circulating CD8+ T-cell counts. With treatment, public clonotypes, which were uncommon, either contracted or remained stable.

Turning to this clone: What it binds is unknown.

TCRdb keeps only in-frame clones here, not all; method: immunoSEQ multiplex PCR. This sample yields approximately 350,000 clones, of which 67% are seen a single time; approximately 6% belongs to the top ten. The receptor's source is a human donor with chronic lymphocytic leukemia. The sample consisted of PBMCs, taken after 36 months of ibrutinib treatment.

This CDR3 reads CSVELGTPQISEQYF. The CDR3 region has the DNA TGCAGCGTTGAATTAGGGACCCCCCAAATCTCCGAGCAGTACTTC. The genes are TRBV29-1 and TRBJ2-7, with D perhaps being TRBD1 or TRBD2 (5 bases each). Germline CDR1 and CDR2: SQVTM and ANQGSEA. V was shortened by 2 bases and J by 6 bases, with 20 bases between the two germline ends. The CDR3 length is 15 residues.